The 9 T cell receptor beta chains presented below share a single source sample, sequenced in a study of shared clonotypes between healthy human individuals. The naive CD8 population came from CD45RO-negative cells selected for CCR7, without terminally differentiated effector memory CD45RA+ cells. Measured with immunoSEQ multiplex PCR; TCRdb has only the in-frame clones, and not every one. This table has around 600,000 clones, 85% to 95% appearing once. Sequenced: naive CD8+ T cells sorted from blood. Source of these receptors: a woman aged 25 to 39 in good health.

The chain's CDR3 is CASSEGHPYGYTF. The CDR3 nucleotides are TGTGCCAGCAGCGAGGGACACCCCTATGGCTACACCTTC. The chain links TRBV14 to TRBJ1-2; D may be TRBD1 (6 bases). In germline, CDR1 is SGHDN, CDR2 FVKESK. The CDR3 covers 13 residues. With 5 bases removed from V and 4 bases from J, the gap between germline ends came to 11 bases.

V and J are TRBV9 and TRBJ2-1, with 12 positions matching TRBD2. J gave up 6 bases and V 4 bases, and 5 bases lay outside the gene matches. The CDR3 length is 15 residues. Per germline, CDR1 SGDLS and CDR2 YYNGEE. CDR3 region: CASSPVTSGSNEQFF. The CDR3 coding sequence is TGTGCCAGCAGCCCCGTGACTAGCGGGAGCAATGAGCAGTTCTTC.

The CDR3: CASSETARKSSGANVLTF. CDR3 sequence (DNA): TGTGCCAGCAGTGAGACAGCCAGGAAGAGCTCTGGGGCCAACGTCCTGACTTTC. The V call is TRBV6-1, the J call TRBJ2-6, with a tentative D call TRBD1 (5 bases). The CDR3 runs 18 residues. Germline V gene sequence: CDR1 MNHNS, CDR2 SASEGT. Deletions cut 3 bases from V and 0 bases from J, with 15 bases between.

The CDR3 sequence is CASSVQQGTRYEQYF. The DNA for the CDR3 is TGTGCCAGCAGCGTTCAACAGGGGACTCGGTACGAGCAGTACTTC. The chain links TRBV7-9 to TRBJ2-7; D might be TRBD1 (7 bases). V lost 5 bases and J 4 bases, leaving 18 bases between the germline ends. Per the germline V gene, CDR1 is SEHNR and CDR2 is FQNEAQ (reference sequence). The CDR3 totals 15 residues.

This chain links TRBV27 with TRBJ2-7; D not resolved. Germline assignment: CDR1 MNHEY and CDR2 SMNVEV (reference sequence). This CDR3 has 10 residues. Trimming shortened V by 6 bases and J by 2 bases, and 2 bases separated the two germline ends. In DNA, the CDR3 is TGTGCCAGCAGAACCTACGAGCAGTACTTC. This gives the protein CASRTYEQYF.

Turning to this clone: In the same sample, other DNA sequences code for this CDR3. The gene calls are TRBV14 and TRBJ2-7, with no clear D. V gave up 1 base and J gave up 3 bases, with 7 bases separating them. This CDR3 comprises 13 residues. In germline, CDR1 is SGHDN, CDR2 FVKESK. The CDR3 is CASSQGSSYEQYF. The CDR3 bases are TGTGCCAGCAGCCAAGGGAGCAGCTACGAGCAGTACTTC.

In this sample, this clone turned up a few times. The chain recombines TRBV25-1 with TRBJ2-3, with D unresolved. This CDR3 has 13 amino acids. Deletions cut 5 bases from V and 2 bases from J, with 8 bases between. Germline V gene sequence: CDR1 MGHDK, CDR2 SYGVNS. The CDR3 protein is CASSLGFTDTQYF. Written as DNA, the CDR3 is TGTGCCAGCAGTCTGGGCTTCACAGATACGCAGTATTTT.

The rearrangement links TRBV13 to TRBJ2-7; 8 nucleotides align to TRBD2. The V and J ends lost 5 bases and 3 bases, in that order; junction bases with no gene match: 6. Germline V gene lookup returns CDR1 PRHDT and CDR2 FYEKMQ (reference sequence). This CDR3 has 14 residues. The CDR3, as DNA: TGTGCCAGCAGCCGTAGCGGGGTTCGCTACGAGCAGTACTTC. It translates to CASSRSGVRYEQYF.

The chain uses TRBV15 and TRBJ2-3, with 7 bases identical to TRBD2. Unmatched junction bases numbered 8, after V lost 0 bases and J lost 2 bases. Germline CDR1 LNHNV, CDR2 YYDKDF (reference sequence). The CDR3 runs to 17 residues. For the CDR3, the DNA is TGTGCCACCAGCAGAGATGTTTCTAGCGGAACCACAGATACGCAGTATTTT. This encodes CATSRDVSSGTTDTQYF.